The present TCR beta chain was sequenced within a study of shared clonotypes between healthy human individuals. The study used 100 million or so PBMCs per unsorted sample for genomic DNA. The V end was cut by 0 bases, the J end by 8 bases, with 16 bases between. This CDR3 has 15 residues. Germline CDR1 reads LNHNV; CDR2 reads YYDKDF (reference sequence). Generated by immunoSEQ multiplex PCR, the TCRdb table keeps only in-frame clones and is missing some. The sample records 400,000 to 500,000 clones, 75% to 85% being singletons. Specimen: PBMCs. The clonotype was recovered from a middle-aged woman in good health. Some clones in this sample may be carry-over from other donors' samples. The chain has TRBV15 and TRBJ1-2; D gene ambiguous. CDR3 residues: CATSRDLDRGIGYTF. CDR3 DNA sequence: TGTGCCACCAGCAGAGATTTGGACCGAGGGATAGGCTACACCTTC.